This T cell receptor (beta chain) was sequenced during a study of beta chain features in type 1 diabetes listed by TCRdb under 2018. About the investigation overall: No differences in mean age, gender distribution, total cell number or subset yield were found between patients and healthy donors. A total of under 120,000,000 sorted cells were examined across all samples, and RNA yield correlated strongly with the number of cells per subset. In the study, TCRB repertoires of sorted circulating CD4+ T cell subsets from recently diagnosed type 1 diabetes patients were compared with those of matched healthy donors. Whereas all 30 or so donors provided naive and central memory subsets, regulatory and stem cell-like memory subsets were isolated from just 8 patients and about 8 healthy donors. Study-wide findings and limitations: In all four CD4+ subsets, TCRB CDR3 length was moderately but significantly shorter in type 1 diabetes patients. Because cDNA was sequenced instead of genomic DNA, activated cells with high expression could be over-represented, although the groups did not differ in activation or CD3 levels. Shorter templates might have been favored by PCR, but patient and control samples were amplified and corrected together, so both groups would have been affected equally by any skew. Naive, central memory and regulatory TCRB repertoires appeared to be more alike among patients than among healthy donors. Because the HLA sub-analyses included only small numbers of individuals, any influence of HLA type on TCRB rearrangement was left unresolved. At VDJ recombination sites, patients with type 1 diabetes made fewer insertions and deleted more nucleotides, a pattern implying thymic rearrangement abnormalities.

Turning to this clone: Its antigen target is currently unknown. Per-base quality was not reported, and no clone a single base away is much larger than it.

V drops 7 bases and J drops 2 bases, leaving 8 bases in between. The CDR3 holds 11 amino acids from the cysteine to the phenylalanine. Only CDR3 DNA is held: 33 bases, read in frame from base 1. Looking up the germline V gene yields CDR1 SQVTM and CDR2 ANQGSEA. The entire amount of isolated RNA was reverse transcribed using the High Capacity cDNA Reverse Transcription Kit, so the sequenced TCRB transcripts were expressed ones. Deep immunoSEQ sequencing was performed on naive, central memory and regulatory T cell samples, with an average of roughly 3.6 million total reads per sample. After sorted cells were lysed in RLT buffer, RNA was extracted with DNase-treated RNeasy Micro or Mini kits, with the choice depending on cell number. Each cell subset was processed separately to prevent cross-contamination, with patient and healthy donor samples processed together. The immunoSEQ multiplex PCR was used to amplify TCRB sequences from cDNA, generating 87-bp fragments that spanned the CDR3 region. Sequencing of the amplicons was done on the Illumina HiSeq platform. Regarding the original processing steps: Synthetic template baselines were used to correct PCR bias computationally, reads within Hamming distance 2 were collapsed, and singletons that could not be merged were discarded. Reads were aligned against IMGT to assign V, D and J genes, CDR3 length and insertions or deletions at six rearrangement sites. Clonotype counts were normalized to sorted cell number within each subset before computing true diversity and Gini coefficients with the tcR R package. The overlap coefficient, calculated on TCRB nucleotide sequences, was used to measure repertoire sharing. In its TCRdb copy, this immuneACCESS table keeps in-frame sequences only and misses some clones. Where compared with another copy, unresolved V genes explain less than half of these, and the others have no known cause. From that table come the V and J calls and clone size; the DNA was used to work out D and trimming. The sample table shows about 370,000 clones, and 9.5% to 10% are seen once. In total, the top ten clones hold about 0.63% of the sample.

Each donor gave one peripheral blood draw, about 100 mL on average, collected into heparinised tubes. A BD FACSAria II and a panel including CD45RO, CCR7, CD25, CD127, CD95 and CD27 were used to sort naive, central memory, regulatory and stem cell-like memory CD4+ T cells. Purity was above 98% for every sorted population. PBMCs were isolated right away by Lymphoprep density gradient centrifugation and were stained directly, without culture. So that batch effects would be minimized, each experiment stained and sorted samples in pairs, pairing one healthy donor with one patient. The chain is encoded by TRBV29-1 joined to TRBJ2-5, with an unclear D gene assignment. Sequenced material: central memory CD4+ T cells from blood. The source is a man aged 25-40 years with type 1 diabetes. The DNA sequence is as follows: TGCAGCGCGTTGCAGCAAGAGACCCAGTACTTC. It codes for CSALQQETQYF. Joined to the reference TRBV29-1 and TRBJ2-5 proteins, this CDR3 gives the full variable domain: SAVISQKPSRDICQRGTSLTIQCQVDSQVTMMFWYRQQPGQSLTLIATANQGSEATYESGFVIDKFPISRPNLTFSTLTVSNMSPEDSSIYLCSALQQETQYFGPGTRLLVL.